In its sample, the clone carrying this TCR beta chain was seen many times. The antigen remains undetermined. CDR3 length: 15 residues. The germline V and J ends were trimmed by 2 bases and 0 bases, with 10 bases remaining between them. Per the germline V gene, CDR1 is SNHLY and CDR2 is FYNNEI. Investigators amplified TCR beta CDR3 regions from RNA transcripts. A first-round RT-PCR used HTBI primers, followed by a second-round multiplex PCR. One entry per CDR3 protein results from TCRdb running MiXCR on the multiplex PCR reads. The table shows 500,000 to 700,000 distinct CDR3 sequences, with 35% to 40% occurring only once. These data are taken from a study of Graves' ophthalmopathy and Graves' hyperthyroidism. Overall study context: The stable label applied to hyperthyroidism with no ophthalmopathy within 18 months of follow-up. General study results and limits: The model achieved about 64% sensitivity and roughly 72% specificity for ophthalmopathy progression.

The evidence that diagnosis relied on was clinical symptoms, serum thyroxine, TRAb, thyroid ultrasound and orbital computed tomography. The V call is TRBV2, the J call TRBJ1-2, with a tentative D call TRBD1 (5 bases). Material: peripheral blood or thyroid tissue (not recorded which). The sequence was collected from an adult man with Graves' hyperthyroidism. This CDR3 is CASSEYEGANYGYTF. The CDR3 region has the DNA TGTGCCAGCAGTGAATATGAAGGGGCTAACTATGGCTACACCTTC.